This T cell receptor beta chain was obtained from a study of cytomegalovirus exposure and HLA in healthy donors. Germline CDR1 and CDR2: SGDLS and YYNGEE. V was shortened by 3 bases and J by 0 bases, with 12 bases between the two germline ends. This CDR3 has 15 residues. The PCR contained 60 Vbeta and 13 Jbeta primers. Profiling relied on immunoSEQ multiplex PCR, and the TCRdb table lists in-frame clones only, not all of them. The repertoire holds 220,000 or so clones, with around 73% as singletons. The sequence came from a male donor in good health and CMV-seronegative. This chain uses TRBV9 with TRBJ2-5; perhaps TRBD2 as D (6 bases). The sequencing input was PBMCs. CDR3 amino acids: CASSDSGGYQETQYF. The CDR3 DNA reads TGTGCCAGCAGCGACTCTGGGGGGTACCAAGAGACCCAGTACTTC.